This T cell receptor (beta chain) was sequenced in a study of T-cell reconstitution after alpha-beta-depleted transplantation in children. This clonotype appeared many times. Preparation of the TCRbeta library involved a method that used unique molecular identifiers. Using its own MiXCR run on the PCR reads, TCRdb lists one record per CDR3 protein. Of over 200,000 distinct CDR3 sequences listed, roughly 9% are singletons. This sample comprised PBMCs from the stem cell graft donor, obtained from the stem cell graft. This receptor was obtained from a human donor who donated a stem cell graft to a child with acute lymphoblastic leukemia.

CDR3: CSVESRGPRYEQYF. In nucleotides, the CDR3 is TGCAGCGTTGAAAGCAGGGGCCCAAGGTACGAGCAGTACTTC. The J gene is TRBJ2-7, the V gene TRBV29-1; the D gene is possibly TRBD1 (6 bases). V dropped 2 bases and J dropped 4 bases, with 15 bases sitting between them. In germline, CDR1 is SQVTM, CDR2 ANQGSEA. The CDR3 is 14 amino acids.